Listed below are T cell receptor beta chains from one sample, sequenced in a study of shared clonotypes between healthy human individuals. The data were produced by immunoSEQ multiplex PCR, yet TCRdb's version contains in-frame clones alone and is incomplete. This repertoire shows about 1.9 million clones, just under 95% found once; its top ten account for around 1.7%. Sequenced material: naive CD8+ T cells from PBMCs. The receptor set was obtained from a man aged 18 to 29 in good health. Some clones in this sample may be carry-over from other donors' samples. The CDR3 runs from the conserved cysteine through the conserved F or W. D genes are given only for firm matches. A clone size is listed for some rows: how often the clone was seen (once, few, many), or a class if it is expanded.

V	D	J	size	DNA	CDR3
TRBV4-2	NA	TRBJ1-1	NA	TGTGCCAGCACCCCGCGGCAGCAAAACACTGAAGCTTTCTTT	CASTPRQQNTEAFF
TRBV6-5	NA	TRBJ2-5	NA	TGTGCCAGCAGTTACTGGGCGGGTGGAGAGACCCAGTACTTC	CASSYWAGGETQYF
TRBV9	NA	TRBJ2-7	NA	TGTGCCAGCAGTACAGGGGGGGAGGCCTACGAGCAGTACTTC	CASSTGGEAYEQYF
TRBV7-8	NA	TRBJ2-7	NA	TGTGCCAGCAGCTTAACCCGAGGGGGAGGTGCCTACGAGCAGTACTTC	CASSLTRGGGAYEQYF
TRBV7-2	NA	TRBJ2-1	once	TGTGCCAGCAGCTTAGCGACCGGCAGGGATACCAATGAGCAGTTCTTC	CASSLATGRDTNEQFF
TRBV5-1	NA	TRBJ2-3	NA	TGCGCCAGCAGCTTTTTCACGGGACTCAGCACAGATACGCAGTATTTT	CASSFFTGLSTDTQYF
TRBV28	TRBD2	TRBJ2-7	NA	TGTGCCAGCAGTTACACCGGGACTAGCGGAGAGCAGTACTTC	CASSYTGTSGEQYF
TRBV7-6	NA	TRBJ2-5	few	TGTGCCAGCAGCTACGGTGGGGAGACCCAGTACTTC	CASSYGGETQYF
TRBV27	TRBD1	TRBJ2-1	NA	TGTGCCAGCAGGTCTCGCTCGACAGGGCCGGTAGATGAGCAGTTCTTC	CASRSRSTGPVDEQFF
TRBV29-1	NA	TRBJ1-2	NA	TGCAGCGTTGTCGGGGGTACCGAGCATGGCTACACCTTC	CSVVGGTEHGYTF
TRBV5-1	TRBD1	TRBJ1-1	NA	TGCGCCAGCAGCGGCCTCGGGACAGGGAGGGAGGAAGCTTTCTTT	CASSGLGTGREEAFF
TRBV30	TRBD2	TRBJ2-3	NA	TGTGCCTGGAGTTCCGGGACTAGCGGGTCTGATACGCAGTATTTT	CAWSSGTSGSDTQYF
TRBV10-3	NA	TRBJ1-3	NA	TGTGCCATCTCGGGTAAAGGGCGGAGCTCTGGAAACACCATATATTTT	CAISGKGRSSGNTIYF
TRBV9	TRBD2	TRBJ2-6	NA	TGTGCCAGCAGCGTAGATCCTAGCGGGAGATCGTCCGGGGCCAACGTCCTGACTTTC	CASSVDPSGRSSGANVLTF
TRBV4-3	NA	TRBJ1-1	few	TGCGCCAGCAGCCAAAGGGACCTGAACACTGAAGCTTTCTTT	CASSQRDLNTEAFF
TRBV10-3	TRBD2	TRBJ2-1	NA	TGTGCCATGGGACTAGCAAACCTCAATGAGCAGTTCTTC	CAMGLANLNEQFF
TRBV27	TRBD2	TRBJ2-3	NA	TGTGCCAGCAGTTTCAGGGGACTAGCGGGGGCAGATACGCAGTATTTT	CASSFRGLAGADTQYF
TRBV9	NA	TRBJ2-1	NA	TGTGCCAGCAGCGTAAGTGTGGATGAGCAGTTCTTC	CASSVSVDEQFF
TRBV30	NA	TRBJ1-6	NA	TGTGCCTGGAGTGTTAGGTTCCAGACAATGACTCTACATAATTCACCCCTCCACTTT	CAWSVRFQTMTLHNSPLHF
TRBV27	NA	TRBJ1-4	NA	TGTGCCAGCCGGGGCCTCACTCCTAATGAAAAACTGTTTTTT	CASRGLTPNEKLFF
TRBV7-9	TRBD1	TRBJ1-2	NA	TGTGCCAGCAGCGCGGGGACAGGTTACCCTAACTATGGCTACACCTTC	CASSAGTGYPNYGYTF
TRBV9	NA	TRBJ1-2	NA	TGTGCCAGCAGCGTAGGCGAGCAGGACTATGGCTACACCTTC	CASSVGEQDYGYTF
TRBV6-5	NA	TRBJ2-1	NA	TGTGCCAGCAGTTACCCCGGGACCTCTTACAATGAGCAGTTCTTC	CASSYPGTSYNEQFF